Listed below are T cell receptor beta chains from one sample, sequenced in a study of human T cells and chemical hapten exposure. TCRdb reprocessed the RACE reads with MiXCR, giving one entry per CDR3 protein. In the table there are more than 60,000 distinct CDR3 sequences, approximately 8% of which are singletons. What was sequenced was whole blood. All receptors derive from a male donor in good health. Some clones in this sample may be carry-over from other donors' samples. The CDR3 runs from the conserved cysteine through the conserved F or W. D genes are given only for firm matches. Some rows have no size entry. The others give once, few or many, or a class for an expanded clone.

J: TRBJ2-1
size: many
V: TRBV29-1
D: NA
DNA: TGCAGCGTTGTTAGGGGGGGGAATGAGCAGTTCTTC
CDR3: CSVVRGGNEQFF

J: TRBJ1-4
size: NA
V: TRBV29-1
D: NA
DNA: TGCAGCGTTGCCAGGGACTCCGATGATGAAAAACTGTTTTTT
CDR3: CSVARDSDDEKLFF

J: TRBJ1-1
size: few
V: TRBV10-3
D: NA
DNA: TGTGCCATCAGTGAGTTCAACACTGAAGCTTTCTTT
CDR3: CAISEFNTEAFF

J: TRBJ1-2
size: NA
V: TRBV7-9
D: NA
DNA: TGTGCCAGCAACACCATCCCCCCGTCGGACAGCTATGGCTACACCTTC
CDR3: CASNTIPPSDSYGYTF

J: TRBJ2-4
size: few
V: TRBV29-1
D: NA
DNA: TGCAGCGTTGGTGAGGACATTCAGTACTTC
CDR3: CSVGEDIQYF

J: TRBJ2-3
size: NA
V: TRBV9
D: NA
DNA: TGTGCCAGCAGCCCCCAGGGTACGGCAGATACGCAGTATTTT
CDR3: CASSPQGTADTQYF

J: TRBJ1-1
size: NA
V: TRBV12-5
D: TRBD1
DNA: TGTGCTAGTGGCTTCCGGGACAGGGCGAATCATGAAGCTTTCTTT
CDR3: CASGFRDRANHEAFF

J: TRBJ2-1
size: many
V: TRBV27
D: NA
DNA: TGTGCCAGCAGTTTTTATATTGACAGGTCCTACAATGAGCAGTTCTTC
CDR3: CASSFYIDRSYNEQFF

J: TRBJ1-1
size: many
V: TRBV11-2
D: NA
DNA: TGTGCCAGCAGCTTAGCCGGGGGCGAAAGGACTGAAGCTTTCTTT
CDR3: CASSLAGGERTEAFF

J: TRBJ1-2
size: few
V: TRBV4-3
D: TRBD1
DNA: TGCGCCAGCAGCCAAGTTGGGACAGACTATGGCTACACCTTC
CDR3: CASSQVGTDYGYTF

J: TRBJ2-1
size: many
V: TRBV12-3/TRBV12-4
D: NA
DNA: TGTGCCCTTCGCTGGGGCAATGAGCAGTTCTTC
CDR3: CALRWGNEQFF

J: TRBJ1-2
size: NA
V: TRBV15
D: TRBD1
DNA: TGTGCCACCAGCAGAGATATAGGGGGCAGCTATGGCTACACCTTC
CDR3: CATSRDIGGSYGYTF

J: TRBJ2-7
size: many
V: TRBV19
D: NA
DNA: TGTGCCAGTAGTCTACGGACAGTTTCCGCGGACGAGCAGTACTTC
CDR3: CASSLRTVSADEQYF

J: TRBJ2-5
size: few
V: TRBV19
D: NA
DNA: TGTGCCAGTAGTTACGTGGGGATTGGGACCCAGTACTTC
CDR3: CASSYVGIGTQYF

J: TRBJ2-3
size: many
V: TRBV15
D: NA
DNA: TGTGCCACCAGCAGACCGGAGGTAACAGATACGCAGTATTTT
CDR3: CATSRPEVTDTQYF

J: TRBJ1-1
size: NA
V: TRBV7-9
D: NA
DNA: TGTGCCAGCAGCTTAGATCCGGTTCCGCAAGCTTTCTTT
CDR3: CASSLDPVPQAFF

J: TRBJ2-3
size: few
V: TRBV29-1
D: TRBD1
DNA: TGCAGCGTTGAACTTAGGGGGCAGCTCACAGATACGCAGTATTTT
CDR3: CSVELRGQLTDTQYF

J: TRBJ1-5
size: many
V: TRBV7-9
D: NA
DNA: TGTGCCAGCAGCCAGACGTCTGGTAGTCCAGATCAGCCCCAGCATTTT
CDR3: CASSQTSGSPDQPQHF

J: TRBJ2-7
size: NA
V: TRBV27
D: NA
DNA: TGTGCCAGCAGTTACAGGGACGGAGGACCCTACGAGCAGTACTTC
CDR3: CASSYRDGGPYEQYF

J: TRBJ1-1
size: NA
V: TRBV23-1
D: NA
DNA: TGCGCCAGCAGTCAATCGGACCTGAACACTGAAGCTTTCTTT
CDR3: CASSQSDLNTEAFF

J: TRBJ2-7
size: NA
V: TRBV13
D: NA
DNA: TGTGCCAGCAGCTTAGGAGACAGCGACTACGAGCAGTACTTC
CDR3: CASSLGDSDYEQYF

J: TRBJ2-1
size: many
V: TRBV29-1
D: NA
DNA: TGCAGCGCGGACAGCTACAATGAGCAGTTCTTC
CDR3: CSADSYNEQFF

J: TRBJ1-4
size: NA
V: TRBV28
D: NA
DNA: TGTGCCAGCAACAATCTGGTAGAAAAACTGTTTTTT
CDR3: CASNNLVEKLFF

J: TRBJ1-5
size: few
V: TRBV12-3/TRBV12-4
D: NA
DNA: TGTGCCAGCAGTTTTGGGGGGGGAGGCAATCAGCCCCAGCATTTT
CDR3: CASSFGGGGNQPQHF

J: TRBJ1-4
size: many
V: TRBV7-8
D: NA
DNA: TGTGCCAGCAGGGCGGGTCCATCTAATGAAAAACTGTTTTTT
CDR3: CASRAGPSNEKLFF

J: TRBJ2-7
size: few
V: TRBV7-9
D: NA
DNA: TGTGCCAGCAGCCACCGCGACAGCCTCTCCTACGAGCAGTACTTC
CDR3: CASSHRDSLSYEQYF

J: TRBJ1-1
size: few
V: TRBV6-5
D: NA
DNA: TGTGCCAGCAGTTACTCGTTGAACACTGAAGCTTTCTTT
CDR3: CASSYSLNTEAFF

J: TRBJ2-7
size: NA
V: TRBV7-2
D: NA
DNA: TGTGCCAGCAGCTTAGGACGGACATCCTACGAGCAGTACTTC
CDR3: CASSLGRTSYEQYF

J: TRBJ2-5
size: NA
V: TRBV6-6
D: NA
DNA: TGTGCCAGCAGTTACTCAATGGAGACCCAGTACTTC
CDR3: CASSYSMETQYF

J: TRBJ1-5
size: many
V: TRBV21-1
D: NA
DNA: TGTGCCAGCAGCAAACAATCGAGGCGAGAGCAGCATTTT
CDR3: CASSKQSRREQHF

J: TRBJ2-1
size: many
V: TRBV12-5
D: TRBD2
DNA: TGTGCTAGTGGTTTGGTACAGGGACTAGGGTTTGAGAATGAGCAGTTCTTC
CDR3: CASGLVQGLGFENEQFF

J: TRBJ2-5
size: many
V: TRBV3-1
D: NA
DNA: TGTGCCAGCAGCCAATTCAGGCGAAAGACCCAGTACTTC
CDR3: CASSQFRRKTQYF

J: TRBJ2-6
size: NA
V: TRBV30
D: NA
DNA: TGTGCCTGCCAGGGTGTTGGGGCCAACGTCCTGACTTTC
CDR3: CACQGVGANVLTF

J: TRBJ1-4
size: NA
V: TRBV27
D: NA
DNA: TGTGCCAACCGGGGGGTGCAGACAGCCAATGAAAAACTGTTTTTT
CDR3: CANRGVQTANEKLFF

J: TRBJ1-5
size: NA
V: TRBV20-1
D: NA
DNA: TGCAGTGCCGCCCCTGACAGGAATAATCAGCCCCAGCATTTT
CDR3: CSAAPDRNNQPQHF

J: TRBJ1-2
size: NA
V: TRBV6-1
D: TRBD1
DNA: TGTGCCAGCAGTGAATGGACAGGGCCTAACTATGGCTACACCTTC
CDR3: CASSEWTGPNYGYTF

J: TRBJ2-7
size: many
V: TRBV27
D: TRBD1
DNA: TGTGCCAGCAGCTGGGGACAGTCCTACGAGCAGTACTTC
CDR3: CASSWGQSYEQYF

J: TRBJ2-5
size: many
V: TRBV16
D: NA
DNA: TGTGCCAGCAGCCAGTTCGACAGGTCCCAAGAGACCCAGTACTTC
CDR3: CASSQFDRSQETQYF

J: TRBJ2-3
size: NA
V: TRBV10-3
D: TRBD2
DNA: TGTGCCACCACCCGTGAGCTAGCGGGGATCACAGATACGCAGTATTTT
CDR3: CATTRELAGITDTQYF

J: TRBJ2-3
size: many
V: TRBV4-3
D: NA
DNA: TGCGCCAGCAGCCAAGAACCCAGGGTCCCAGATACGCAGTATTTT
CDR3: CASSQEPRVPDTQYF

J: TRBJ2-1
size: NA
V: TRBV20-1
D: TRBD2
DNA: TGCAGTGCTCCGGGACTAGCAGCGGGCAATGAGCAGTTCTTC
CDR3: CSAPGLAAGNEQFF

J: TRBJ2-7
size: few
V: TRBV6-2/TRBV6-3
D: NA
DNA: TGTGCCAGCAGTTACCGAGCCCAATCCTACGAGCAGTACTTC
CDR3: CASSYRAQSYEQYF

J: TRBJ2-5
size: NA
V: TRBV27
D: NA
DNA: TGTGCCAGCAGTCCAACAGGCGGAGAGACCCAGTACTTC
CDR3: CASSPTGGETQYF

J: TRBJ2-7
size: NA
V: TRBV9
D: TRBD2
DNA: TGTGCCAGCAGCCCAACGGCGGGAGTGGTCTACGAGCAGTACTTC
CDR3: CASSPTAGVVYEQYF

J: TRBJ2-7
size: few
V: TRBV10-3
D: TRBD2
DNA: TGTGCCATCAGTGAGTCAGGGACTAGCGGTTCCTACGAGCAGTACTTC
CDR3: CAISESGTSGSYEQYF

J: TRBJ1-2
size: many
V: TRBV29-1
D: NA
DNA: TGCAGCGTTGAAATAGAGGGGTACTATGGCTACACCTTC
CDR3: CSVEIEGYYGYTF

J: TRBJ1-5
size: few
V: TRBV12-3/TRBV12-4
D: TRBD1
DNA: TGTGCCAGCAGTTTAAGACAGGGGGGGCAGCCCCAGCATTTT
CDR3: CASSLRQGGQPQHF

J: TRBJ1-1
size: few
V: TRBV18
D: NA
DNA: TGTGCCAGCTCAGGGGCTGTGAACACTGAAGCTTTCTTT
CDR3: CASSGAVNTEAFF

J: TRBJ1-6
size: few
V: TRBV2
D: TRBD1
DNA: TGTGCCAGCAGAACTCCGACAGGGACTAGCTCCTATAATTCACCCCTCCACTTT
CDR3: CASRTPTGTSSYNSPLHF

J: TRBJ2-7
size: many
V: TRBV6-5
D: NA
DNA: TGTGCCAGCAGTTACTCGAAAGAGTTCCAAAACTACGAGCAGTACTTC
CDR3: CASSYSKEFQNYEQYF

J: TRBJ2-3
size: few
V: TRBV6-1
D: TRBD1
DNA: TGTGCCAGCAGCCAAGGGACAGGTGGTGGAGATACGCAGTATTTT
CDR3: CASSQGTGGGDTQYF

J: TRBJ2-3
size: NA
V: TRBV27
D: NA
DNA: TGTGCCAGCAGTAAAAGGGGGTTGACAGATACGCAGTATTTT
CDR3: CASSKRGLTDTQYF

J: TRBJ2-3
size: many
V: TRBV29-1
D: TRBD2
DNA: TGCAGCGTTGATAGTTTAGCGGGGGGCACAGATACGCAGTATTTT
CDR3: CSVDSLAGGTDTQYF

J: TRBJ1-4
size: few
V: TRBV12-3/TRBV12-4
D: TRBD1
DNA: TGTGCCAGCAGTTCCAGAATGGACAGGTTTGCAACTAATGAAAAACTGTTTTTT
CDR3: CASSSRMDRFATNEKLFF

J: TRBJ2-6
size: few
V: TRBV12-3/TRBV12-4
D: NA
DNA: TGTGCCAGCAGTTTTAGCAGCTCTGGGGCCAACGTCCTGACTTTC
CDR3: CASSFSSSGANVLTF